This entry lists 9 T cell receptor beta chains sequenced from one sample in a study of T cell changes during pregnancy in multiple sclerosis (dated by TCRdb to about 2019). Libraries were constructed by the immunoSEQ multiplex PCR assay. TCRdb re-hosts the immuneACCESS table, in-frame sequences only. Its copies lack some clones; in the studies checked, an unresolved V gene accounts for under half of them, and the cause for the rest is not known. This sample lists more than 95,000 clones; over 85% were detected once. The ten biggest clones cover 0.99% of the sample. Here the sequenced sample was peripheral blood, taken after pregnancy. Receptors originate from a female donor with multiple sclerosis, enrolled in a pregnancy study.

The chain couples TRBV30 to TRBJ1-1; a possible D gene is TRBD1 (6 bases). The V end lost 6 bases, the J end lost 6 bases, and 14 bases lay between the germline ends. The germline gives CDR1 GTSNPN, CDR2 SVGIG (reference sequence). The CDR3 covers 12 residues. CDR3 protein: CACTGNPAEAFF. The CDR3 region has the DNA TGTGCCTGTACAGGGAATCCCGCTGAAGCTTTCTTT.

This chain links TRBV9 with TRBJ2-5; D perhaps matches TRBD2 (6 bases). Deletions cut 0 bases from V and 2 bases from J, with 11 bases between. The CDR3 has 15 residues. Germline V gives CDR1 SGDLS, CDR2 YYNGEE. For the CDR3, the DNA is TGTGCCAGCAGCGTAGGCGGCGGGATGCAAGAGACCCAGTACTTC. It specifies CASSVGGGMQETQYF. The full variable domain, rest sourced from reference TRBV9 and TRBJ2-5, is DSGVTQTPKHLITATGQRVTLRCSPRSGDLSVYWYQQSLDQGLQFLIQYYNGEERAKGNILERFSAQQFPDLHSELNLSSLELGDSALYFCASSVGGGMQETQYFGPGTRLLVL.

V gene TRBV4-1 combines with J gene TRBJ1-5, with D possibly TRBD1 on 5 matching bases. The CDR3 loop spans 16 amino acids. Germline CDR1 is MGHRA and CDR2 is YSYEKL. Trimming shortened V by 2 bases and J by 0 bases, and 11 bases separated the two germline ends. The CDR3 DNA is TGCGCCAGCAGCCAATATTCTGACAGTAGCAATCAGCCCCAGCATTTT. Protein: CASSQYSDSSNQPQHF.

The chain carries TRBV27 and TRBJ2-5; TRBD1 matches 8 bases. CDR3 length equals 14 residues. V lost 5 bases to trimming and J lost 2 bases; unmatched junction nucleotides: 4. Germline V gene data show CDR1 as MNHEY and CDR2 as SMNVEV (reference sequence). CDR3 sequence reads: CASSTRTGQETQYF. The CDR3 bases are TGTGCCAGCAGTACAAGGACAGGGCAAGAGACCCAGTACTTC.

The V and J genes are TRBV7-2 and TRBJ2-7; 9 positions agree with TRBD1. The CDR3 sequence is 15 residues long. With V trimmed by 0 bases and J by 7 bases, 7 bases remained unmatched. CDR1 and CDR2 from the germline V gene are SGHTA and FQGNSA. The chain's CDR3 is CASSLARTGVGEQYF. In DNA, the CDR3 is TGTGCCAGCAGCTTAGCGCGGACAGGGGTTGGGGAGCAGTACTTC.

The chain couples TRBV5-1 to TRBJ2-3; 8 bases match TRBD2. Unmatched junction bases numbered 11, after V lost 4 bases and J lost 10 bases. CDR1 SGHRS and CDR2 YFSETQ come from the germline V gene. The CDR3 consists of 14 residues. The DNA for the CDR3 is TGCGCCAGCAGCCTTGGGGAAAGCGGGAGTGCGCAGTATTTT. This encodes CASSLGESGSAQYF.

The V and J genes are TRBV6-1 and TRBJ1-4, with 10 bases fitting TRBD1. There are 14 residues in the CDR3. The V gene end was trimmed by 6 bases and the J gene end by 8 bases; junction bases not matched to a gene: 6. The germline V gene encodes CDR1 MNHNS and CDR2 SASEGT. CDR3 DNA: TGTGCCAGCAGAGTGGGACAGGGGAGCGAAAAACTGTTTTTT. Encoded protein: CASRVGQGSEKLFF.

CDR3 bases: TGCGCCAGCAGTACAGACACTAATGAAAAACTGTTTTTT. This translates into CASSTDTNEKLFF. The chain combines TRBV5-1 with TRBJ1-4, with no clear D. Trimming took 5 bases from V and 2 from J, leaving 7 bases between them. From germline, CDR1 is SGHRS and CDR2 YFSETQ. The length of the CDR3 is 13 residues.

This clone appeared a single time. This chain links TRBV30 with TRBJ2-2, with TRBD1 identical over 7 bases. The CDR3 has 13 amino acids. Germline values: CDR1 GTSNPN, CDR2 SVGIG (reference sequence). J lost 7 bases, V lost 4 bases, and 6 bases had no gene match. The CDR3 region is CAWTPGQNGELFF. The CDR3 nucleotides read TGTGCCTGGACCCCGGGACAGAACGGGGAGCTGTTTTTT.